The TCR beta chain under discussion was sequenced for a study of T-cell reconstitution after alpha-beta-depleted transplantation in children. General study points: T-cell numbers and diversity, one year after transplant, stemmed largely from T cells that were newly produced.

This CDR3 is built from 14 residues. Trimming cost V 4 bases and J 4 bases, with 13 bases left between them. Germline lookup yields CDR1 DFQATT and CDR2 SNEGSKA (reference sequence). Library preparation (for TCRbeta) was performed with unique molecular identifiers. TCRdb re-called the PCR reads through MiXCR, storing one row per CDR3 protein. The sample carries roughly 150,000 distinct CDR3 sequences, 11% recorded once. This clonotype came up many times. Its antigen is undetermined. This clonotype originated in a boy aged 2 to 10 with acute myeloid leukemia, due to receive a stem cell transplant. The chain recombines TRBV20-1 with TRBJ1-4; tentative D call: TRBD1 (6 bases). This material consisted of PBMCs, taken before TCRalphabeta/CD19-depleted stem cell transplant. In nucleotides, the CDR3 is TGCAGTGCTAAAGTGGGGGCAGTTAATGAAAAACTGTTTTTT. Encoded protein: CSAKVGAVNEKLFF.